These 30 T cell receptor beta chains share one sample of origin, sequenced in a study of cytomegalovirus exposure and HLA in healthy donors. It was with 60 Vbeta and 13 Jbeta primers that the PCR ran. Using immunoSEQ multiplex PCR, the repertoire was profiled, and TCRdb retains in-frame clones only, with some absent. The sample contains about 170,000 clones, about 76% of which appear only once. Sample: PBMCs. These receptors came from a young woman in good health and CMV-seropositive.

The chain couples TRBV7-2 to TRBJ2-6, with D possibly TRBD1 on 6 matching bases. The length of the CDR3 is 19 residues. V lost 4 bases, J lost 0 bases, and 19 bases lay in between. Germline V CDR1 and CDR2: SGHTA, FQGNSA. The CDR3 DNA reads as TGTGCCAGCAGCTCCGATACTAACAGGGTAAACTCTGGGGCCAACGTCCTGACTTTC. Amino acids: CASSSDTNRVNSGANVLTF. Full variable domain (outside the CDR3, taken from reference TRBV7-2 and TRBJ2-6): GAGVSQSPSNKVTEKGKDVELRCDPISGHTALYWYRQSLGQGLEFLIYFQGNSAPDKSGLPSDRFSAERTGGSVSTLTIQRTQQEDSAVYLCASSSDTNRVNSGANVLTFGAGSRLTVL.

This clone was detected once. The rearrangement links TRBV29-1 to TRBJ2-3; weak D call: TRBD1 (6 bases). CDR1 SQVTM and CDR2 ANQGSEA come from the germline V gene. The CDR3 contains 14 residues. The germline V and J ends were trimmed by 7 bases and 5 bases, with 19 bases remaining between them. CDR3 amino acids: CSGGLTGLEDTQYF. The CDR3 DNA reads TGCAGCGGTGGATTAACAGGGTTGGAAGATACGCAGTATTTT.

The rearrangement links TRBV25-1 to TRBJ2-1; 10 bases map to TRBD1. CDR3 size: 14 residues. CDR1 and CDR2 from the germline V gene are MGHDK and SYGVNS. J gave up 8 bases and V 6 bases, and 7 bases lay outside the gene matches. CDR3 nucleotides: TGTGCCAGCAGCCGGGGACAGGGGTTCGATGAGCAGTTCTTC. It codes for CASSRGQGFDEQFF.

The rearrangement uses TRBV5-1 and TRBJ2-5; maybe TRBD1 (6 bases). V lost 0 bases and J 2 bases, leaving 11 bases between the germline ends. The germline CDR1 and CDR2 sequences are SGHRS and YFSETQ. The CDR3 totals 15 residues. CDR3 region: CASSLDRTAQETQYF. The CDR3 bases are TGCGCCAGCAGCTTGGACAGGACAGCACAAGAGACCCAGTACTTC.

This chain links TRBV9 with TRBJ2-5, with 8 bases that match TRBD2. Germline V gives CDR1 SGDLS, CDR2 YYNGEE. This CDR3 spans 15 amino acids. The J segment lost 9 bases and the V segment lost 2 bases, leaving 12 bases of the junction unmatched. CDR3 residues: CASSVAGGLTGAQYF. The CDR3 DNA reads as TGTGCCAGCAGCGTCGCGGGGGGACTGACGGGGGCCCAGTACTTC.

Details on this clone: One end of the junction does not line up with germline, which may come from a read error. Other DNA sequences in the same sample also yield this CDR3. The chain combines TRBV9 with TRBJ2-5; weak D call: TRBD1 (7 bases). The germline V gene has CDR1 SGDLS and CDR2 YYNGEE. The CDR3 totals 13 residues. The CDR3 nucleotides read TGCGCCAGCAGCCCGCGGGACAGAGAGACCCAGTACTTC. Encoded protein: CASSPRDRETQYF.

The chain's CDR3 is CASGGGNYGYTF. In DNA form, the CDR3 reads TGCGCCAGCGGGGGGGGGAACTATGGCTACACCTTC. This rearrangement joins TRBV10-1 to TRBJ1-2; weak D call: TRBD1 (5 bases). Trimming stripped 8 bases from V and 2 bases from J, with 9 bases between. Germline lookup yields CDR1 WNHNN and CDR2 SYGVQD (reference sequence). This CDR3 region has 12 residues.

This sequence joins TRBV5-4 and TRBJ2-2; TRBD2 might be the D (5 bases). Germline assignment: CDR1 SGHNT and CDR2 YYREEE (reference sequence). CDR3 length: 15 amino acids. V was clipped by 1 base and J by 2 bases, with 9 bases between them. The CDR3 here is CASSLIGRNTGELFF. DNA for the CDR3: TGTGCCAGCAGCTTGATTGGGAGAAACACCGGGGAGCTGTTTTTT.

There are a few counts of this clone. V usage is TRBV7-3 and J usage is TRBJ2-5; D is perhaps TRBD1 (6 bases). CDR1 and CDR2 (germline): SGHTA, FQGTGA. This CDR3 comprises 16 residues. V lost 2 bases and J lost 2, with 15 bases in between. The CDR3 coding sequence is TGTGCCAGCAGCTTATCCTCACCGACAGGACAAGAGACCCAGTACTTC. Protein sequence: CASSLSSPTGQETQYF.

This chain links TRBV4-1 with TRBJ2-3; TRBD2 matches 9 bases. The germline gives CDR1 MGHRA, CDR2 YSYEKL. The V and J ends lost 3 bases and 15 bases, in that order; junction bases with no gene match: 13. CDR3 length: 14 residues. The CDR3: CASSHSSGDKAKYF. In DNA form, the CDR3 reads TGCGCCAGCAGCCATTCTAGCGGGGACAAAGCGAAATATTTT.

This rearrangement joins TRBV7-2 to TRBJ1-5, with unresolved D. V lost 1 base and J 3 bases, leaving 10 bases between the germline ends. This CDR3 spans 15 amino acids. Germline CDR1 reads SGHTA; CDR2 reads FQGNSA. The CDR3 sequence is CASSLEEGPNQPQHF. The CDR3 nucleotides read TGTGCCAGCAGCTTAGAGGAGGGCCCCAATCAGCCCCAGCATTTT. The variable domain in full, with the rest retrieved from reference TRBV7-2 and TRBJ1-5, is GAGVSQSPSNKVTEKGKDVELRCDPISGHTALYWYRQSLGQGLEFLIYFQGNSAPDKSGLPSDRFSAERTGGSVSTLTIQRTQQEDSAVYLCASSLEEGPNQPQHFGDGTRLSIL.

This clone was counted only a few times. The chain employs TRBV7-3 and TRBJ1-5; possible D gene TRBD1, 6 bases. This CDR3 comprises 13 residues. Trimming took 2 bases from V and 7 from J, leaving 9 bases between them. Germline values: CDR1 SGHTA, CDR2 FQGTGA. The CDR3 is CASSLGGGQPQHF. The CDR3 DNA reads as TGTGCCAGCAGCTTAGGGGGCGGCCAGCCCCAGCATTTT.

V usage is TRBV5-1 and J usage is TRBJ2-1, with 7 bases matching TRBD2. The V and J ends lost 1 base and 8 bases, in that order; junction bases with no gene match: 6. Germline V lookup: CDR1 SGHRS, CDR2 YFSETQ. The CDR3 spans 14 residues. In DNA form, the CDR3 reads TGCGCCAGCAGCTTGTTCAGCGGGGAAGATGAGCAGTTCTTC. Translating it yields CASSLFSGEDEQFF.

In its sample, this clone was seen a few times. The chain joins TRBV5-5 to TRBJ2-5; 7 nucleotides agree with TRBD1. V lost 2 bases to trimming and J lost 5 bases; unmatched junction nucleotides: 9. CDR1 and CDR2 from the germline V gene are SGHKS and YYEKEE (reference sequence). This CDR3 has 15 amino acids. The CDR3 sequence is CASSFGTALVETQYF. CDR3 nucleotides: TGTGCCAGCAGCTTCGGGACAGCCCTTGTGGAGACCCAGTACTTC.

This clone came up a few times. The chain joins TRBV5-4 to TRBJ1-5, with D unresolved. V was clipped by 2 bases and J by 7 bases, with 10 bases between them. Germline-derived CDR1 and CDR2 are SGHNT and YYREEE (reference sequence). This CDR3 contains 13 residues. The CDR3 nucleotides are TGTGCCAGCAGCTTCGGTGGGGAGCAGCCCCAGCATTTT. Translated: CASSFGGEQPQHF.

The V gene is TRBV7-6, the J gene TRBJ1-3, with a possible D match to TRBD1 (6 bases). The CDR3 runs to 12 residues. Between the trimmed V and J ends, which lost 5 bases and 7 bases, there was a span of 9 bases. Germline V CDR1 and CDR2: SGHVS, FNYEAQ. The CDR3 loop is CASSPTGNTIYF. The DNA of the CDR3 is TGTGCCAGCAGCCCTACAGGGAACACCATATATTTT.

This chain uses TRBV5-1 with TRBJ2-3; the match to TRBD2 covers 12 bases. CDR1 and CDR2 (germline): SGHRS, YFSETQ. The J segment lost 1 base and the V segment lost 6 bases, leaving 15 bases of the junction unmatched. The CDR3 runs to 19 residues. The CDR3: CASTEMTSGGAGGTDTQYF. CDR3 sequence (DNA): TGCGCCAGCACCGAGATGACTAGCGGGGGCGCCGGTGGCACAGATACGCAGTATTTT.

V and J are TRBV6-1 and TRBJ1-2, with D uncertain. CDR1 is MNHNS, CDR2 SASEGT, per germline. This CDR3 has 13 amino acids. Trimming removed 2 bases at V and 7 bases at J, with 11 bases between. The CDR3 loop reads CASSETGSSGYTF. The CDR3 DNA follows: TGTGCCAGCAGTGAAACGGGGTCCAGTGGCTACACCTTC.

This sequence joins TRBV7-9 and TRBJ2-5; possibly TRBD2 for D (5 bases). Trimming took 0 bases from V and 6 from J, leaving 11 bases between them. The CDR3 runs 14 residues. Germline lookup yields CDR1 SEHNR and CDR2 FQNEAQ (reference sequence). The CDR3 spells CASSLAGRLKTQYF. In DNA, the CDR3 is TGTGCCAGCAGCTTAGCGGGGAGACTCAAGACCCAGTACTTC.

This clone occurred a few times. The chain recombines TRBV2 with TRBJ2-7; 8 bases agree with TRBD1. Unmatched junction bases numbered 8, after V lost 8 bases and J lost 2 bases. The CDR3 has 14 amino acids. Germline loops: CDR1 SNHLY, CDR2 FYNNEI. In DNA form, the CDR3 reads TGTGCCAGCTTAGCCGGGACAGGCCCCTACGAGCAGTACTTC. Protein: CASLAGTGPYEQYF.

The CDR3 DNA sequence: TGTGCCAGCAGCTTATGGACTAGCGGGGAGAAGGACACAGATACGCAGTATTTT. Its translation: CASSLWTSGEKDTDTQYF. This sequence joins TRBV11-2 and TRBJ2-3, with TRBD2 matching 12 bases. This CDR3 contains 18 residues. The V segment lost 2 bases and the J segment 2 bases; nucleotides outside the gene matches: 8. Germline CDR1 reads SGHAT; CDR2 reads FQNNGV.

The CDR3 bases are TGTGCCAGCTTTCTCACGACAGGTTACACTGAAGCTTTCTTT. Its translation is CASFLTTGYTEAFF. The chain couples TRBV18 to TRBJ1-1, with D perhaps TRBD1 (6 bases). V was cut by 7 bases and J by 3 bases, with 15 bases left in between. The germline V gene has CDR1 KGHSH and CDR2 LQKENI. There are 14 residues in the CDR3.

The chain couples TRBV5-8 to TRBJ1-4; TRBD1 aligns across 10 bases. Trimming at V came to 4 bases and at J to 6 bases, leaving 6 bases not matched to a gene. There are 15 residues in the CDR3. Germline CDR1 and CDR2: SGHTS and YDEGEE. The CDR3: CASSDPGTGDEKLFF. The CDR3 DNA follows: TGTGCCAGCAGCGACCCCGGGACAGGGGATGAAAAACTGTTTTTT.

The V call is TRBV27, the J call TRBJ2-7; TRBD1 might be the D (6 bases). This CDR3 comprises 14 residues. Germline loops: CDR1 MNHEY, CDR2 SMNVEV (reference sequence). With 5 bases removed from V and 3 bases from J, the gap between germline ends came to 14 bases. CDR3 DNA sequence: TGTGCCAGCAGTCCCACCCCAGGGGTCTACGAGCAGTACTTC. Its protein product is CASSPTPGVYEQYF.

The chain couples TRBV30 to TRBJ2-3; possible D gene TRBD2, 5 bases. Germline loops: CDR1 GTSNPN, CDR2 SVGIG (reference sequence). The CDR3 totals 14 residues. V was clipped by 3 bases and J by 0 bases, with 10 bases between them. Here the CDR3 DNA reads TGTGCCTGGAGACCCCGGGGTAGCACAGATACGCAGTATTTT. Translated: CAWRPRGSTDTQYF. The full variable domain, with the rest looked up from reference TRBV30 and TRBJ2-3, is SQTIHQWPATLVQPVGSPLSLECTVEGTSNPNLYWYRQAAGRGLQLLFYSVGIGQISSEVPQNLSASRPQDRQFILSSKKLLLSDSGFYLCAWRPRGSTDTQYFGPGTRLTVL.

The rearrangement uses TRBV10-3 and TRBJ2-7; no clear D. The length of the CDR3 is 15 residues. The V gene's germline CDR1 is ENHRY and CDR2 SYGVKD. V dropped 4 bases and J dropped 0 bases, with 13 bases sitting between them. The CDR3 DNA reads as TGTGCCATCAGTGGTGGCCTTATAAGCTCCTACGAGCAGTACTTC. It is translated as CAISGGLISSYEQYF.

The J gene is TRBJ2-3, the V gene TRBV13; the match to TRBD2 covers 8 bases. Trimming removed 5 bases from V and 0 bases from J; junction bases left unmatched: 16. The CDR3 contains 19 residues. Looked up from germline, CDR1 is PRHDT and CDR2 is FYEKMQ (reference sequence). CDR3 in DNA: TGTGCCAGCAGCCCCCCCCGGGGGGGTACTCCCTCTAGCACAGATACGCAGTATTTT. Protein sequence: CASSPPRGGTPSSTDTQYF.

The rearrangement links TRBV7-2 to TRBJ1-6; D is ambiguous. The CDR3 is 14 residues long. Trimming took 5 bases from V and 6 from J, leaving 11 bases between them. The V gene's germline CDR1 is SGHTA and CDR2 FQGNSA. Here the CDR3 DNA reads TGTGCCAGCAGCCCGGGGAGTACTAATTCACCCCTCCACTTT. Amino acids: CASSPGSTNSPLHF.

This chain connects TRBV6-6 to TRBJ2-7; TRBD1 agrees at 7 bases. CDR1 is MNHNY, CDR2 SVGAGI, per germline (reference sequence). Trimming at V came to 8 bases and at J to 1 base, leaving 11 bases not matched to a gene. The CDR3 sequence is 15 residues long. Here the CDR3 DNA reads TGTGCCAGCTTACCCCGGGACAGACTATCCTACGAGCAGTACTTC. Its translation: CASLPRDRLSYEQYF.

This chain links TRBV7-6 with TRBJ1-1; D gene ambiguous. The CDR3 length is 13 residues. With 1 base removed from V and 4 bases from J, the gap between germline ends came to 7 bases. From germline, CDR1 is SGHVS and CDR2 FNYEAQ. The CDR3 bases are TGTGCCAGCAGCTTAGGGAGGACCACTGAAGCTTTCTTT. The encoded protein is CASSLGRTTEAFF. Filled out from reference TRBV7-6 and TRBJ1-1, the complete variable domain reads GAGVSQSPRYKVTKRGQDVALRCDPISGHVSLYWYRQALGQGPEFLTYFNYEAQQDKSGLPNDRFSAERPEGSISTLTIQRTEQRDSAMYRCASSLGRTTEAFFGQGTRLTVV.